This T cell receptor (beta chain) was found in a study of sequential checkpoint blockade in melanoma. In the study overall: Maintenance nivolumab came after either treatment sequence.

This table comes from immunoSEQ multiplex PCR, and its TCRdb copy is limited to in-frame clones, with some not included. The data hold roughly 16,000 clones, with 70% observed a single time. Germline V gene sequence: CDR1 GTSNPN, CDR2 SVGIG (reference sequence). This CDR3 region has 13 residues. After removal of 3 bases from V and 4 bases from J, the junction contained 5 bases not matched to a gene. The treatment: randomized to nivolumab then ipilimumab (arm A) or the reverse (arm B). Sorted cells were live CD3+CD8+, lacking CD19 and CD56, from PBMCs. This receptor was identified in a human donor with melanoma. The material was CD8+ T cells sorted from blood (inferred from file names), obtained from a patient given nivolumab and ipilimumab in sequence. The rearrangement joins TRBV30 to TRBJ1-1; 7 bases align to TRBD1. The CDR3 DNA follows: TGTGCCTGGAGGCTCTCAGGGGGCACTGAAGCTTTCTTT. It codes for CAWRLSGGTEAFF.